A selection of T cell receptor beta chains follows, all from one sample in a study of T-cell memory formation after mild COVID-19. TCRdb redid the calling of the 5' RACE reads with MiXCR, one entry per CDR3 protein. The table has a few hundred thousand distinct CDR3 sequences, 20% to 25% seen once. The specimen sequenced was PBMCs or a T cell subset sorted from them (not recorded which). Every receptor here comes from a man aged 18-30 years who had mild COVID-19 (a few samples of this study predate the infection). Cell type and time point are not known. Each CDR3 is given with its conserved first and last residue. Each record gives: D gene, V gene, clone size, J gene, CDR3 DNA, CDR3 protein. The D gene is left open where the match is weak. Not every row has a clone size; where given, it reads once, few, many or a size class.

d_gene: NA; v_gene: TRBV7-2; abundance: NA; j_gene: TRBJ2-6; CDR3nt: TGTGCCAGCAGCGACGTATCTGGGGCCAACGTCCTGACTTTC; CDR3aa: CASSDVSGANVLTF
d_gene: NA; v_gene: TRBV28; abundance: few; j_gene: TRBJ1-5; CDR3nt: TGTGCCAGCAGCAACTACTTGACAGTTAATAGCAATCAGCCCCAGCATTTT; CDR3aa: CASSNYLTVNSNQPQHF
d_gene: NA; v_gene: TRBV7-9; abundance: NA; j_gene: TRBJ1-1; CDR3nt: TGTGCCAGCAGCTTAGTTGCAGGGGAAATTTTGGACACTGAAGCTTTCTTT; CDR3aa: CASSLVAGEILDTEAFF
d_gene: NA; v_gene: TRBV4-1; abundance: NA; j_gene: TRBJ2-7; CDR3nt: TGCGCCAGCAGCCAAGAAAAGGGAGGCGCCATCTACGAGCAGTACTTC; CDR3aa: CASSQEKGGAIYEQYF
d_gene: NA; v_gene: TRBV6-5; abundance: few; j_gene: TRBJ1-1; CDR3nt: TGTGCCAGCAGCAAGGTAGTAAACACTGAAGCTTTCTTT; CDR3aa: CASSKVVNTEAFF
d_gene: TRBD2; v_gene: TRBV6-2/TRBV6-3; abundance: NA; j_gene: TRBJ2-4; CDR3nt: TGTGCCAGCAGTTACCGGGGGGGCGACATTCAGTACTTC; CDR3aa: CASSYRGGDIQYF
d_gene: NA; v_gene: TRBV21-1; abundance: few; j_gene: TRBJ2-3; CDR3nt: TGTGCCAGCCGAGGGGGAAGCACAGATACGCAGTATTTT; CDR3aa: CASRGGSTDTQYF
d_gene: NA; v_gene: TRBV15; abundance: few; j_gene: TRBJ2-7; CDR3nt: TGTGCCACCAGCAGAGATCCGACGCACGAGCAGTACTTC; CDR3aa: CATSRDPTHEQYF
d_gene: NA; v_gene: TRBV24-1; abundance: NA; j_gene: TRBJ2-3; CDR3nt: TGTGCCACCAGTGAAGCCGGGATCCGCACAGATACGCAGTATTTT; CDR3aa: CATSEAGIRTDTQYF
d_gene: NA; v_gene: TRBV6-2/TRBV6-3; abundance: NA; j_gene: TRBJ1-5; CDR3nt: TGTGCCAGCAGTCCCTGGGGTGAGCAGCCCCAGCATTTT; CDR3aa: CASSPWGEQPQHF
d_gene: NA; v_gene: TRBV9; abundance: NA; j_gene: TRBJ2-1; CDR3nt: TGTGCCAGCAGCCGCTCCTACAATGAGCAGTTCTTC; CDR3aa: CASSRSYNEQFF
d_gene: NA; v_gene: TRBV5-6; abundance: few; j_gene: TRBJ1-2; CDR3nt: TGTGCCAGCAGCTTGGGAACAGCTAGCAACTATGGCTACACCTTC; CDR3aa: CASSLGTASNYGYTF
d_gene: NA; v_gene: TRBV29-1; abundance: NA; j_gene: TRBJ1-5; CDR3nt: TGCAGCGTGGGGGAGGGAGGACAGCCCCAGCATTTT; CDR3aa: CSVGEGGQPQHF
d_gene: NA; v_gene: TRBV9; abundance: NA; j_gene: TRBJ2-3; CDR3nt: TGTGCCAGCAGCGTAGGGGGGGTCCCAGATACGCAGTATTTT; CDR3aa: CASSVGGVPDTQYF
d_gene: TRBD1; v_gene: TRBV3-1; abundance: NA; j_gene: TRBJ2-4; CDR3nt: TGTGCCAGCAGCCCATCGACAGGGAACATTCAGTACTTC; CDR3aa: CASSPSTGNIQYF
d_gene: NA; v_gene: TRBV3-1; abundance: NA; j_gene: TRBJ2-5; CDR3nt: TGTGCCAGCAGCCAGGACCTAAGGGACCAGTACTTC; CDR3aa: CASSQDLRDQYF
d_gene: NA; v_gene: TRBV7-2; abundance: few; j_gene: TRBJ2-3; CDR3nt: TGTGCCAGCAGCTCGAACCCTGGGGCCACAGATACGCAGTATTTT; CDR3aa: CASSSNPGATDTQYF
d_gene: NA; v_gene: TRBV12-3/TRBV12-4; abundance: few; j_gene: TRBJ1-4; CDR3nt: TGTGCCAGCAGCCGAGGTCTACTACAGGGAAATGAAAAACTGTTTTTT; CDR3aa: CASSRGLLQGNEKLFF
d_gene: TRBD2; v_gene: TRBV27; abundance: NA; j_gene: TRBJ2-5; CDR3nt: TGTGCCAGCAGTTCAACTTCGACTAGCGGACAAGAGACCCAGTACTTC; CDR3aa: CASSSTSTSGQETQYF
d_gene: NA; v_gene: TRBV2; abundance: NA; j_gene: TRBJ2-5; CDR3nt: TGTGCCAGCAGTCTTACCCTGAGCGCGGCTACCGAAGAGACCCAGTACTTC; CDR3aa: CASSLTLSAATEETQYF
d_gene: NA; v_gene: TRBV29-1; abundance: few; j_gene: TRBJ2-3; CDR3nt: TGCAGCGCCTACACAGATACGCAGTATTTT; CDR3aa: CSAYTDTQYF
d_gene: NA; v_gene: TRBV2; abundance: NA; j_gene: TRBJ2-5; CDR3nt: TGTGACAGCAGTGGGGGCCAAGAGACCCAGTACTTC; CDR3aa: CDSSGGQETQYF
d_gene: NA; v_gene: TRBV19; abundance: NA; j_gene: TRBJ2-3; CDR3nt: TGTGCCAGTAGTGGACGGGACAAGGGGAGGACAGATACGCAGTATTTT; CDR3aa: CASSGRDKGRTDTQYF
d_gene: TRBD1; v_gene: TRBV20-1; abundance: NA; j_gene: TRBJ2-5; CDR3nt: TGCAGTGCTAGTGACAGGGTGGAGCTGGAGACCCAGTACTTC; CDR3aa: CSASDRVELETQYF
d_gene: NA; v_gene: TRBV6-6; abundance: few; j_gene: TRBJ2-2; CDR3nt: TGTGCCAGCAGTTACTGGCCAGAGAACACCGGGGAGCTGTTTTTT; CDR3aa: CASSYWPENTGELFF
d_gene: TRBD1; v_gene: TRBV7-9; abundance: NA; j_gene: TRBJ2-5; CDR3nt: TGTGCCAGCAGCCAGGGGGTTGAGGAGACCCAGTACTTC; CDR3aa: CASSQGVEETQYF
d_gene: NA; v_gene: TRBV3-1; abundance: few; j_gene: TRBJ1-1; CDR3nt: TGTGCCAGCAGCCAAGACTGGGGCGGAACGGCTTTCTTT; CDR3aa: CASSQDWGGTAFF
d_gene: TRBD1; v_gene: TRBV6-5; abundance: few; j_gene: TRBJ2-7; CDR3nt: TGTGCCAGCAGTTACTCTGCGACAGGGGAACTGGAGCAGTACTTC; CDR3aa: CASSYSATGELEQYF
d_gene: NA; v_gene: TRBV4-3; abundance: few; j_gene: TRBJ2-6; CDR3nt: TGCGCCAGCAGCCAAGAACCTCCCCAGTATCCCTACTCTGGGGCCAACGTCCTGACTTTC; CDR3aa: CASSQEPPQYPYSGANVLTF
d_gene: TRBD2; v_gene: TRBV7-2; abundance: few; j_gene: TRBJ2-5; CDR3nt: TGTGCCAGCAGTTCCGGAAGGGCGGGGGGTGTTACCCAGTACTTC; CDR3aa: CASSSGRAGGVTQYF
d_gene: TRBD2; v_gene: TRBV20-1; abundance: many; j_gene: TRBJ2-3; CDR3nt: TGCAGTGCCCGTAGTCCAGCGGGGGGGCCATCAGATACGCAGTATTTT; CDR3aa: CSARSPAGGPSDTQYF